This T cell receptor (beta chain) was obtained from a study of blood T cell repertoires in COVID-19. About the research overall: Either two negative PCRs, clearance, or symptom resolution qualified Cohort 3 donors as recovered. The cDNA or gDNA used as material had been derived from T cells, B-cell-depleted T cells, or PBMCs.

Enrollees, roughly 18 to 89 years old, lived in 24 US areas. V gave up 6 bases and J gave up 8 bases, with 16 bases separating them. Germline values: CDR1 MRHNA, CDR2 SNTAGT. The CDR3 has 14 residues. TCRdb keeps only in-frame clones here, not all; method: immunoSEQ multiplex PCR. The repertoire includes a few hundred thousand clones, over 75% of them detected once, and roughly 2% sits in the top ten. The gene calls are TRBV6-4 and TRBJ2-2, with D possibly being TRBD1 (6 bases). This clonotype was sampled from a man aged 35-49 years in a cohort exposed to, infected with or recovered from COVID-19 (not recorded which). The sample was PBMCs or T cells enriched from blood (not recorded which). The CDR3, as DNA: TGTGCCAGCAGGCCAAACAGGGCGCTTGGGGAGCTGTTTTTT. Translating it yields CASRPNRALGELFF.